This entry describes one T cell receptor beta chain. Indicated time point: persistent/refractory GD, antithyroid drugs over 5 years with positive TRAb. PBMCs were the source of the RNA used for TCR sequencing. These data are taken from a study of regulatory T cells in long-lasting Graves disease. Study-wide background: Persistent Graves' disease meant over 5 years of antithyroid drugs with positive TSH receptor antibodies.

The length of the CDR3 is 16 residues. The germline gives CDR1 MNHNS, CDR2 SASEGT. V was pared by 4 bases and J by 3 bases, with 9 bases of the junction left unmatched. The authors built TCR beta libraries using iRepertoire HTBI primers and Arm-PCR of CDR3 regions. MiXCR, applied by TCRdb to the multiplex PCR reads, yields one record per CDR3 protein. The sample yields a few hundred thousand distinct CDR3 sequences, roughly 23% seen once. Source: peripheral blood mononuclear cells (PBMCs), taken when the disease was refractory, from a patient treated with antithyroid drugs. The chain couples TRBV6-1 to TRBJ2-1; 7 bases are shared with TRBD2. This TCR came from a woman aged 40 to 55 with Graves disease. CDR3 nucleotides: TGTGCCAGCAGTGCCCCTCCGGGCGGGAGCTACAATGAGCAGTTCTTC. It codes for CASSAPPGGSYNEQFF.